The clone carrying this T cell receptor beta chain was detected a few times. What it binds is not known. The same CDR3 also results from other DNA sequences found in this sample. The sample comes from a study of Ad26.COV2.S vaccination and SARS-CoV-2 variants. Study details: COV1001, an Ad26.COV2.S trial, supplied this vaccine-arm donor. Ad26.COV2.S, an intramuscular injection, was given once or twice 56 days apart. Whole-study results and caveats: Vaccine recipients posted higher spike-specific TCR breadth than their placebo counterparts. Researchers reported similar non-spike TCR breadth in vaccine and placebo recipients.

Measured with immunoSEQ multiplex PCR; TCRdb has only the in-frame clones, and not every one. The sample records more than 300,000 clones, approximately 90% being singletons. Treatment meaning: around 19 received Ad26.COV2.S at low or high dose, single or two shots; 5 received placebo; per-sample allocation not given. Sampling took place 63 days after the first vaccine or placebo injection. The CDR3 is made up of 12 amino acids. The V gene lost 0 bases and the J gene lost 5 bases, with 4 bases spanning the gap. CDR1 and CDR2 (germline): SGHTA, FQGTGA. The chain couples TRBV7-3 to TRBJ2-5; D is unclear. The sample here was peripheral blood, taken in a trial of Ad26.COV2.S vaccine versus placebo. This TCR derives from a person aged 18-60 years who received the Ad26.COV2.S COVID-19 vaccine or a placebo. The CDR3 DNA follows: TGTGCCAGCAGCTTAACTAGGGAGACCCAGTACTTC. Translated: CASSLTRETQYF.